The 14 T cell receptor beta chains presented below share a single source sample, sequenced in a study of T-cell reconstitution after alpha-beta-depleted transplantation in children. Unique molecular identifiers were incorporated when the TCRbeta library was constructed. A single record per CDR3 protein comes from TCRdb applying MiXCR to the PCR reads. The sample yields around 200,000 distinct CDR3 sequences, about 6.4% seen once. The material sequenced was PBMCs from the stem cell graft donor, taken from the stem cell graft. The receptors come from a human donor who donated a stem cell graft to a child with Wiskott-Aldrich syndrome.

V is TRBV12-3 or TRBV12-4 and J is TRBJ2-1, with D hard to call. V was clipped by 3 bases and J by 13 bases, with 10 bases between them. This CDR3 has 11 amino acids. The CDR3 loop reads CASSFRGKQFF. The DNA for the CDR3 is TGTGCCAGCAGTTTTCGCGGAAAACAGTTCTTC.

This clonotype was observed at least ten times. The DNA for the CDR3 is TGTGCCAGCAGCCAGGTTCCGGGGACAGGACATCTTTATAATTCACCCCTCCACTTT. Translated, it gives CASSQVPGTGHLYNSPLHF. The chain carries TRBV4-2 and TRBJ1-6, with 8 bases aligning to TRBD1. The J segment lost 4 bases and the V segment lost 3 bases, leaving 14 bases of the junction unmatched. From germline, CDR1 is LGHNA and CDR2 YNFKEQ. This CDR3 has 19 amino acids.

The sample holds many counts of this clonotype. V and J are TRBV11-2 and TRBJ1-1, with D possibly TRBD1 on 5 matching bases. The ends were cut back, 0 bases at V and 6 bases at J, with 8 bases in the middle. This CDR3 region has 13 residues. Germline assignment: CDR1 SGHAT and CDR2 FQNNGV. The CDR3, as DNA: TGTGCCAGCAGCTTAGATTTAGGGGCTGAAGCTTTCTTT. Translated, it gives CASSLDLGAEAFF.

There are many counts of this clonotype. The J gene is TRBJ1-2, the V gene TRBV12-3 or TRBV12-4; D is ambiguous. The CDR3 spans 16 residues. V lost 7 bases and J 8 bases, leaving 26 bases between the germline ends. Written as DNA, the CDR3 is TGTGCCAGCACCAAGCAAGGATCTCCCGTATTGAGAGGCTACACCTTC. Its protein is CASTKQGSPVLRGYTF.

This clonotype was seen ten or more times. The chain uses TRBV12-3 or TRBV12-4 and TRBJ1-2; a weak D match, TRBD1 (5 bases). This CDR3 has 13 amino acids. V was pared by 5 bases and J by 5 bases, with 12 bases between. CDR3 nucleotide sequence: TGTGCCAGCAGTCCAGGGCGTCGGTATGGCTACACCTTC. Translated: CASSPGRRYGYTF.

This clonotype was counted at least ten times. This sequence joins TRBV20-1 and TRBJ2-5; D is undetermined. Germline V lookup: CDR1 DFQATT, CDR2 SNEGSKA (reference sequence). The CDR3 is 14 residues long. Deletions cut 0 bases from V and 2 bases from J, with 10 bases between. The CDR3 loop is CSARETPTQETQYF. The CDR3 bases are TGCAGTGCTAGAGAAACACCCACGCAAGAGACCCAGTACTTC.

This clonotype was counted ten times or more. CDR3 sequence reads: CASSFSGEDEQFF. CDR3 nucleotides: TGTGCCAGCAGCTTTTCGGGGGAGGATGAGCAGTTCTTC. This rearrangement joins TRBV5-5 to TRBJ2-1; possibly TRBD2 for D (6 bases). The CDR3 totals 13 residues. Trimming took 2 bases from V and 8 from J, leaving 11 bases between them. Germline CDR1 reads SGHKS; CDR2 reads YYEKEE (reference sequence).

This clonotype was observed many times. The chain carries TRBV20-1 and TRBJ1-1, with TRBD1 as a possible D gene (5 bases). The ends were cut back, 5 bases at V and 7 bases at J, with 17 bases in the middle. This CDR3 spans 13 amino acids. Germline CDR1 reads DFQATT; CDR2 reads SNEGSKA (reference sequence). For the CDR3, the DNA is TGCAGTGCTTCAGGGAGGATTCAGAATGAAGCTTTCTTT. Amino acid sequence: CSASGRIQNEAFF.

The V and J genes are TRBV5-1 and TRBJ1-4; D is perhaps TRBD1 (5 bases). CDR1 and CDR2 (germline): SGHRS, YFSETQ. V was shortened by 4 bases and J by 6 bases, with 19 bases between the two germline ends. There are 16 residues in the CDR3. CDR3 bases: TGCGCCAGCAGCCAAACCGGGACTCCAAGAGATGAAAAACTGTTTTTT. Protein product: CASSQTGTPRDEKLFF.

This clonotype has ten or more counts. The chain is built from TRBV20-1 and TRBJ2-5; 9 nucleotides line up with TRBD2. V lost 0 bases, J lost 4 bases, and 6 bases stayed unmatched. Germline V gene lookup returns CDR1 DFQATT and CDR2 SNEGSKA (reference sequence). The CDR3 loop spans 15 amino acids. The CDR3 reads CSARDGLAGRETQYF. The DNA of the CDR3 is TGCAGTGCTAGAGATGGCCTAGCGGGAAGAGAGACCCAGTACTTC.

This clonotype showed up many times. The rearrangement links TRBV5-1 to TRBJ2-7, with a possible D match to TRBD2 (5 bases). Trimming took off 0 bases at V and 6 bases at J, with 10 bases between the two ends. The CDR3 sequence is 13 residues long. Germline CDR1 SGHRS, CDR2 YFSETQ. CDR3 in amino acids: CASSLAYGIEQYF. CDR3 DNA: TGCGCCAGCAGCTTGGCTTACGGGATCGAGCAGTACTTC.

In its sample, this clonotype was seen a few times. The V and J genes are TRBV7-8 and TRBJ2-1; D unresolved. CDR1 and CDR2 (germline): SGHVS, FQNEAQ. Trimming pared 4 bases from V and 5 bases from J, leaving 27 bases between. CDR3 length: 19 amino acids. The CDR3 DNA sequence: TGTGCCAGCAGCTCCCCCACCAACGTCACTACTCCCTATAACAATGAGCAGTTCTTC. It encodes CASSSPTNVTTPYNNEQFF.

In this sample, this clonotype turned up many times. This chain connects TRBV20-1 to TRBJ2-3; 14 positions agree with TRBD2. Germline V lookup: CDR1 DFQATT, CDR2 SNEGSKA (reference sequence). The CDR3 has 14 residues. V shed 4 bases, J shed 10 bases, and the junction held 7 bases outside the gene matches. This CDR3 reads CSATTSGRAGSQYF. The DNA for the CDR3 is TGCAGTGCTACGACTAGCGGGAGGGCCGGTTCGCAGTATTTT.

There are many counts of this clonotype. The J gene is TRBJ1-1, the V gene TRBV4-3; D not certain. CDR1 and CDR2 (germline): LGHNA, YSLEER. The CDR3 totals 15 residues. V was shortened by 4 bases and J by 4 bases, with 16 bases between the two germline ends. The CDR3 DNA reads as TGCGCCAGCAGCCCCGCGGCGGGCGGAGGCACTGAAGCTTTCTTT. It codes for CASSPAAGGGTEAFF.